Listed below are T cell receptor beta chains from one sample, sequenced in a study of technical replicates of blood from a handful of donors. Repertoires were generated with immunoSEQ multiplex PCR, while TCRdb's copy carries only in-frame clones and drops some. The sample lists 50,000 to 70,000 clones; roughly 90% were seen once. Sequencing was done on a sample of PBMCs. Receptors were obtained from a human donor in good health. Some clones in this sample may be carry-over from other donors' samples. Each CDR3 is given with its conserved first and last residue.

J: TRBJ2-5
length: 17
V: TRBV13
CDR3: CASSLGALAGGKETQYF

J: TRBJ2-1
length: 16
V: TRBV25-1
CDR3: CASSGPGTGTYNEQFF

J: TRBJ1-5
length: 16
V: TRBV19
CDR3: CASSIAAGYSNQPQHF

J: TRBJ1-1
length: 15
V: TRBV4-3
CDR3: CASSQEWRGLTEAFF

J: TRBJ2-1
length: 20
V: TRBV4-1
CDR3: CASRLGLAGGLFSSYNEQFF

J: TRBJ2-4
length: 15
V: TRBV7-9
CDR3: CASSLAGRGSGIQYF

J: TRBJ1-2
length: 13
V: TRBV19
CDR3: CASSIKQGLGYTF

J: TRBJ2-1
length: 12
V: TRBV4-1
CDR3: CASSQMASEQFF

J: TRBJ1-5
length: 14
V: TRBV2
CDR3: CASRESVSNQPQHF

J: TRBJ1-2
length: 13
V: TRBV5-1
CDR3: CASSETANYGYTF

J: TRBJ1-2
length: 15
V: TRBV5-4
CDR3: CASSPPAQGTYGYTF

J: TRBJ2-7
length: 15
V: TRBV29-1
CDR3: CSVLKLAGKTYEQYF

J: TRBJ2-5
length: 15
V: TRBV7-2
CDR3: CASSSSRDPWETQYF

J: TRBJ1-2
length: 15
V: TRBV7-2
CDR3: CASSLLGSLNYGYTF

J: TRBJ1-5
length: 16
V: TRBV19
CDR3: CASSVLRDSPYQPQHF

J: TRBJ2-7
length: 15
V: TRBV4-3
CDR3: CASSQGASGSYEQYF

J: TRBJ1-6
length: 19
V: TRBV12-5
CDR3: CASGFKKDLTGWMDSPLHF

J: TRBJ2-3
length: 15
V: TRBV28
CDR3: CASRTGTLNTDTQYF

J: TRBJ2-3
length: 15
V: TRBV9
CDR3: CASSVLQGSTDTQYF

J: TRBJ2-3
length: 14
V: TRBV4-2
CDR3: CASSQGTATDTQYF

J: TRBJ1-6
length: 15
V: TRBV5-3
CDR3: CARSSGQGYNSPLHF

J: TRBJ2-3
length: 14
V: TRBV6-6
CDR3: CASSRAPGTDTQYF

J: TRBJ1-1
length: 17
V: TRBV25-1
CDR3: CASSEYAGDPGRTEAFF

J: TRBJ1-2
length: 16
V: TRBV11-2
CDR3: CASSLASGQFNYGYTF

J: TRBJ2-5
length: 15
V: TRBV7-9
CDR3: CASSSLSGSGETQYF

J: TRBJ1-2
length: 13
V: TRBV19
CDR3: CASSAQGNYGYTF

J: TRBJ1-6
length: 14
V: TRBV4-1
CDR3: CASSQGQGDSPLHF

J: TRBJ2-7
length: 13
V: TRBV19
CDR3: CASSSERSYEQYF

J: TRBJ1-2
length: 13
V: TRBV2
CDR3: CASNSGGMDGYTF

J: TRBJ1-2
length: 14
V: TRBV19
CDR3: CASSIGGTNYGYTF

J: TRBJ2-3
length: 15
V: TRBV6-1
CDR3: CASSALSGSADTQYF

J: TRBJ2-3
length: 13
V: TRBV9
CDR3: CASSAGLSDTQYF

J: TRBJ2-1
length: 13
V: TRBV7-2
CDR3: CASSPNSFNEQFF

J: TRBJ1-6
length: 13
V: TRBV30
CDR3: CASQQGWNSPLHF

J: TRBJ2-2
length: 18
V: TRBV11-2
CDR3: CASSLLAGGFANTGELFF

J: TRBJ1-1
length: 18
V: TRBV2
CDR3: CASSDLRWAGPPWPEAFF

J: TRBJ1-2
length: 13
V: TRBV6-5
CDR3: CASSKGQGPGYTF

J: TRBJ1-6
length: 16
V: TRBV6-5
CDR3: CASSLDRSSYNSPLHF

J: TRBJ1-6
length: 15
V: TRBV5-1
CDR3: CASRQRTGGDSPLHF

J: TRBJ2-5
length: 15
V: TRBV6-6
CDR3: CASREPGQGQQTQYF

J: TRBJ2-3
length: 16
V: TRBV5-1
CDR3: CASSFKASGSSDTQYF

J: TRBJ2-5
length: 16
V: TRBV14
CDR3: CASSLVTGTGLETQYF